The rows below give T cell receptor beta chains drawn from one sample of a study of CD4 and CD8 cells across lung adenocarcinoma regions. TCRdb redid the calling of the PCR reads with MiXCR, one entry per CDR3 protein. The sample yields 22,000 or so distinct CDR3 sequences, under 70% seen once. Sequencing input: CD8+ T cells from the center of a lung tumor. The receptors were gathered from a female donor with lung adenocarcinoma. The CD4 and CD8 labels of this study may be unreliable. CDR3s include the opening cysteine and the closing phenylalanine or tryptophan. The order of the fields is J gene, D gene, V gene, CDR3 length, clone size, CDR3 DNA, CDR3 protein. The D gene is left open where the match is weak. Expanded clones get a size class; other rows say once, few or many, or leave the size out.

TRBJ2-7 . TRBV6-1 17 . TGTGCCAGCAGGCGCGGCACAGGGGGGGGAGGCAAAGATACGCAGTACTTC CASRRGTGGGGKDTQYF
TRBJ2-7 TRBD2 TRBV6-5 16 . TGTGCCAGCAGTTTGGGACTAGCGGGAGGCGTTGGCGAGCAGTACTTC CASSLGLAGGVGEQYF
TRBJ2-4 . TRBV27 15 . TGTGGCAGCAGTTCGGGACTGGGAGCCAAAAACATTCAGTACTTC CGSSSGLGAKNIQYF
TRBJ2-3 . TRBV6-1 15 . TGTGCCAGCAGCTCGGTTAGCTGGGGCACAAATACGCAGTATTTT CASSSVSWGTNTQYF
TRBJ2-1 . TRBV5-1 16 many TGCGCCAGCAGCTTGGTTGGCGGAGGATCCTACAATGAGCAGTTCTTC CASSLVGGGSYNEQFF
TRBJ2-4 . TRBV10-3 14 . TGTGCCGTCGTCGGGGGCCGCGACCAAAAGACTCAGTACTTC CAVVGGRDQKTQYF
TRBJ2-7 TRBD1 TRBV11-2 15 medium-sized TGTGCCAGCAGCTTAACCCGGACAGGCTCCTACGAGCAGTACTTC CASSLTRTGSYEQYF
TRBJ2-4 . TRBV10-1 14 . TGCGCCATCTCGGGGCAGCGAGCCAAAGATACTCAGTACTTC CAISGQRAKDTQYF
TRBJ2-5 . TRBV10-2 14 . TGCGCGAGCAGCGGAGGCCGGGACCGAGAGACGCAGTACTTC CASSGGRDRETQYF
TRBJ1-2 . TRBV7-6 14 . TGTGCCAGCAGCTTAGCCAGGGACCTAGGTGGCTACACCTTC CASSLARDLGGYTF
TRBJ2-2 TRBD1 TRBV10-2 15 . TGCGCCAGCAGTCCCGGGACAGGGGGCAAAGAGGAGCTGTTTTTT CASSPGTGGKEELFF
TRBJ2-7 . TRBV6-1 13 . TGTGCCAGCAGACCTATTTGGGACTACGAGCAGTACTTC CASRPIWDYEQYF
TRBJ2-1 . TRBV27 11 medium-sized TGTGCCAGCAGTCAGTACAATGAGCAGTTCTTC CASSQYNEQFF
TRBJ2-3 . TRBV23-1 14 . TGCGCCAGCAGCCCTAGACGGTTGACAGATACGCAGTATTTT CASSPRRLTDTQYF
TRBJ1-2 . TRBV6-2/TRBV6-3 13 . TGTGCCAGCAGTTCCAGCGAGAGCTATGGCTACACCTTC CASSSSESYGYTF
TRBJ2-1 TRBD1 TRBV7-2 11 . TGTGCCAGCAGCCAAGGACAGGCAAGGTTCTTC CASSQGQARFF
TRBJ2-7 . TRBV10-1 14 . TGCGCCAGCAGTGGACTGGGGGCTCAAGATACGCAGTACTTC CASSGLGAQDTQYF
TRBJ1-1 . TRBV6-1 13 few TGTGCCAGCGGGGGCAGATTGAACACTGAAGCTTTCTTT CASGGRLNTEAFF
TRBJ2-1 TRBD2 TRBV5-1 20 many TGCGCCAGCAGCTCGAAACCGGGACTAGCGATGGGTACCTTCGGCAATGAGCAGTTCTTC CASSSKPGLAMGTFGNEQFF
TRBJ2-5 . TRBV11-3 13 many TGTGCCAGCAGCTTAGGGCCGGTGGAGACCCAGTACTTC CASSLGPVETQYF
TRBJ2-5 . TRBV27 13 . TGTGCCAGCGGGGGCCGAGTCAAAGAGACGCAGTACTTC CASGGRVKETQYF
TRBJ2-7 . TRBV10-1 12 medium-sized TGCGCCAGCAGTGAGAGTTTCTACGAGCAGTACTTC CASSESFYEQYF
TRBJ2-4 . TRBV6-1 15 . TGTGCCAGGAGTCTCAGTGGCGGTACCCAAAACACTCAGTACTTC CARSLSGGTQNTQYF
TRBJ1-2 . TRBV6-1 12 . TGTGCCAGCAGTGCCGGTGCCTATGGCTACACCTTC CASSAGAYGYTF
TRBJ1-1 TRBD1 TRBV10-2 14 many TGCGCCAGCAGTGGGGGACAGACAGACACTGAAGCTTTCTTT CASSGGQTDTEAFF
TRBJ2-1 . TRBV6-1 13 . TGTGCCAGCAGTGAAGGGGAGCAAGAGACCCAGTTCTTC CASSEGEQETQFF
TRBJ2-7 TRBD1 TRBV30 12 . TGTGCCTGGAACAGGGGTACCTACGAGCAGTACTTC CAWNRGTYEQYF
TRBJ2-5 . TRBV6-1 13 . TGTGCCAGCAGTGAAGGTCTAGTGGAGACCCAGTACTTC CASSEGLVETQYF
TRBJ2-2 . TRBV5-1 15 many TGCGCCAGCAGCGTGACCCCTATGAACACCGGGGAGCTGTTTTTT CASSVTPMNTGELFF
TRBJ2-1 TRBD2 TRBV10-1 16 many TGCGCCAGCAGTGAGTCTTGGACTAGCGGGAGGAATGAGCAGTTCTTC CASSESWTSGRNEQFF
TRBJ2-7 . TRBV6-1 16 . TGTGCCAGCAGTCCGAGCATGGGGGATGACTCCTACGAGCAGTACTTC CASSPSMGDDSYEQYF
TRBJ2-3 TRBD2 TRBV10-1 14 . TGCGCCGGCAGTGGGGAGCGGGACTCAGATACGCAGTATTTC CAGSGERDSDTQYF
TRBJ2-3 . TRBV27 15 . TGTGCCAGCAGTCAGGGGAGCAGGGACGAAGATACGCAGTATTTT CASSQGSRDEDTQYF
TRBJ2-5 . TRBV10-3 15 once TGTGGCGCGGGTGACGGGGGCGGAGACGAAGATACCCAGTACTTC CGAGDGGGDEDTQYF
TRBJ2-4 . TRBV10-1 14 . TGCGCCAGCACGGTCAGGCGAGACCAAGATACTCAGTACTTC CASTVRRDQDTQYF
TRBJ2-3 . TRBV10-1 17 . TGCGCCAGCAGTGAGGCCGACGGGGCGCGAGGCCAAGAGACGCAGTACTTT CASSEADGARGQETQYF
TRBJ2-5 TRBD2 TRBV20-1 16 many TGCAGTGCTAGAGGGAGGAGCGGGAGTGCGCAAGAGACCCAGTACTTC CSARGRSGSAQETQYF
TRBJ2-4 . TRBV6-8 16 once TGTGCCAGCAGCCCCCAGGGCGGGCGTGCCAAAGTGACGCAGTACTTC CASSPQGGRAKVTQYF
TRBJ2-4 . TRBV27 13 . TGTGCCACCGGGCTGCGAGCCAAAAATACGCAGTATTTC CATGLRAKNTQYF
TRBJ2-4 . TRBV10-3 14 . TGTGCGGGGCTTTGTTGGGGTGACATAAACATTCAGTACTTC CAGLCWGDINIQYF
TRBJ2-2 . TRBV6-5 16 many TGTGCCAGCAGTTACGTTGGGACTCAAGGGTCCGGGGAGCTGTTTTTT CASSYVGTQGSGELFF
TRBJ2-1 TRBD2 TRBV25-1 14 few TGTGCCAGCAGCCTAGGACTAGACTCCTATGAGCAGTTCTTC CASSLGLDSYEQFF
TRBJ2-1 . TRBV6-1 18 . TGTGCCAGCAGTCCCGTGGGGGGCCTCGATCTTGTTGTGGAGACCCAGTTCTTC CASSPVGGLDLVVETQFF
TRBJ2-2 . TRBV15 14 . TGTGCCACCAGCAGAGACATAAACACCGGGGAGCTGTTTTTT CATSRDINTGELFF
TRBJ2-2 . TRBV7-2 16 many TGTGCCAGCAGCACCTCGACAGCCTTTCAAGCCGGGGAGCTGTTTTTT CASSTSTAFQAGELFF
TRBJ2-4 . TRBV6-1 15 . TGTGCCAGCAGTGGTAGTAGCGGAACCAAAGAGACTCAGTACTTC CASSGSSGTKETQYF
TRBJ2-1 TRBD2 TRBV5-3 16 . TGTGCCAGAAGCTTGGAACTAGCGGGAGGATGGAATGAGCAGTTCTTC CARSLELAGGWNEQFF
TRBJ1-2 TRBD1 TRBV12-3/TRBV12-4 16 few TGTGCCAGCAGTTTTAGGGTGGGGCAGGGGGCCCGAGGCTACACCTTC CASSFRVGQGARGYTF